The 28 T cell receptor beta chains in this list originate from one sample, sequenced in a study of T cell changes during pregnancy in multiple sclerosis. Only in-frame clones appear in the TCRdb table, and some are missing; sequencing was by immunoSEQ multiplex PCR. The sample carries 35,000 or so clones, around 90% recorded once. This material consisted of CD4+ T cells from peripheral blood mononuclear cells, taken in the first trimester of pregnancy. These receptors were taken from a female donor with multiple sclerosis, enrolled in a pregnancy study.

CDR3 nucleotides: TGTGCCAGCCGGGGAGGGTCGACTCATTATCAGCCCCAGCATTTT. Protein: CASRGGSTHYQPQHF. V usage is TRBV19 and J usage is TRBJ1-5, with D uncertain. The CDR3 has 15 amino acids. Trimming took off 9 bases at V and 5 bases at J, with 20 bases between the two ends. CDR1 and CDR2 from the germline V gene are LNHDA and SQIVND (reference sequence).

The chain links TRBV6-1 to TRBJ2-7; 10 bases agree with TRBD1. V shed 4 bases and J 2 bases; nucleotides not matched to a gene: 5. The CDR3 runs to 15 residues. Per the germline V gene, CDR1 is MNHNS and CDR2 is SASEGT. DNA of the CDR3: TGTGCCAGCAGTGCGACAGGGGGCGGAACCTACGAGCAGTACTTC. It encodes CASSATGGGTYEQYF.

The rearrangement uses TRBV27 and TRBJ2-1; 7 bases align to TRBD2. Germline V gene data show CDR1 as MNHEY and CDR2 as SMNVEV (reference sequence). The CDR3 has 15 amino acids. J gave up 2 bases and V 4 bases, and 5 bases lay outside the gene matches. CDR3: CASSSGGLTYNEQFF. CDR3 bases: TGTGCCAGCAGTTCGGGGGGACTGACCTACAATGAGCAGTTCTTC.

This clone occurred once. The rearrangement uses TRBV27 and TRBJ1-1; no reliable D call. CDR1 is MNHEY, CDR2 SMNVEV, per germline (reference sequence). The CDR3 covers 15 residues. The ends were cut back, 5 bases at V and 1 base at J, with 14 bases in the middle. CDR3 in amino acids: CASSPRPRTNTEAFF. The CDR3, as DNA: TGTGCCAGCAGTCCCCGCCCCAGAACGAACACTGAAGCTTTCTTT.

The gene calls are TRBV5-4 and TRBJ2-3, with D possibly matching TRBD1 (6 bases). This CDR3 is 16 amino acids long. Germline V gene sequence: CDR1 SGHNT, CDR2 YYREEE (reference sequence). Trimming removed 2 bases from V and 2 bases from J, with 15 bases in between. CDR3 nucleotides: TGTGCCAGCAGCTTTCCTCCGACAGGTTCCACAGATACGCAGTATTTT. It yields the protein CASSFPPTGSTDTQYF.

CDR3 amino acids: CASSGRATGNTIYF. CDR3 coding DNA: TGTGCCAGCAGCGGCAGGGCTACTGGAAACACCATATATTTT. The chain uses TRBV9 and TRBJ1-3, with a tentative D call TRBD1 (5 bases). CDR3 length equals 14 residues. The germline V and J ends were trimmed by 3 bases and 2 bases, with 9 bases remaining between them. Germline-derived CDR1 and CDR2 are SGDLS and YYNGEE.

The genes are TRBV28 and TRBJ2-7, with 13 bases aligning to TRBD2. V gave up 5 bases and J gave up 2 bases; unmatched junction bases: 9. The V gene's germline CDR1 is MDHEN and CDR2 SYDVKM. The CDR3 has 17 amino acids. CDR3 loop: CASSRGLAGASTYEQYF. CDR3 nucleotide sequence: TGTGCCAGCAGTCGAGGACTAGCGGGAGCTAGCACCTACGAGCAGTACTTC.

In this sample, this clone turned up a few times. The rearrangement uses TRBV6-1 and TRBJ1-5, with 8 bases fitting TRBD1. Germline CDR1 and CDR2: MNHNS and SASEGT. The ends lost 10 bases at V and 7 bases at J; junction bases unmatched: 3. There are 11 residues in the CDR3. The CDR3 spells CAIGTGQPQHF. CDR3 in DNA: TGTGCCATAGGGACAGGCCAGCCCCAGCATTTT.

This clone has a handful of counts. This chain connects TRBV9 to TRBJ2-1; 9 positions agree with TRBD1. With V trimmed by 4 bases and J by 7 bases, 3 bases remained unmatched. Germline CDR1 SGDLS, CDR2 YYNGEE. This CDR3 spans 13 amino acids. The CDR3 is CASSLGQGNEQFF. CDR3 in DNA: TGTGCCAGCAGCCTGGGACAGGGTAATGAGCAGTTCTTC.

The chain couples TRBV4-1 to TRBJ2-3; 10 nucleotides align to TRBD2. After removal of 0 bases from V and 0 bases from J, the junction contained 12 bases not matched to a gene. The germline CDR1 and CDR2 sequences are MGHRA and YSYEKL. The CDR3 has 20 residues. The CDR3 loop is CASSQDQGIAGGTSTDTQYF. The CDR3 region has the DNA TGCGCCAGCAGCCAAGATCAAGGAATAGCGGGGGGTACTAGCACAGATACGCAGTATTTT.

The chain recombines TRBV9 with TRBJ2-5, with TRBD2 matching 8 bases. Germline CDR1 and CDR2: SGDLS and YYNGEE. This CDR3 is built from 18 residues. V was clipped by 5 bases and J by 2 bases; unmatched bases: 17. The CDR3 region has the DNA TGTGCCAGCAGTACGGGGACTAGTGGGCAAGTTCGGCAAGAGACCCAGTACTTC. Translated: CASSTGTSGQVRQETQYF. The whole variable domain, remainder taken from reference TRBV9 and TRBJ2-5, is DSGVTQTPKHLITATGQRVTLRCSPRSGDLSVYWYQQSLDQGLQFLIQYYNGEERAKGNILERFSAQQFPDLHSELNLSSLELGDSALYFCASSTGTSGQVRQETQYFGPGTRLLVL.

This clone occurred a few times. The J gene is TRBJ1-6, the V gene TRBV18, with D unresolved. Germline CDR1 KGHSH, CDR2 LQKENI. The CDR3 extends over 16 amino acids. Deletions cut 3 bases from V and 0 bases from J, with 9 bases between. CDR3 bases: TGTGCCAGCTCACCCGACAAGAGCTCCTATAATTCACCCCTCCACTTT. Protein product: CASSPDKSSYNSPLHF.

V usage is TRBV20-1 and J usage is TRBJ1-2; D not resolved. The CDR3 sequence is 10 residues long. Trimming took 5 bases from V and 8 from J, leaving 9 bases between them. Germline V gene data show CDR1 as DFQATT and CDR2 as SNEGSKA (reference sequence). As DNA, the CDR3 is TGCAGTGCTCCCGGGGAAGGCTACACCTTC. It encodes CSAPGEGYTF.

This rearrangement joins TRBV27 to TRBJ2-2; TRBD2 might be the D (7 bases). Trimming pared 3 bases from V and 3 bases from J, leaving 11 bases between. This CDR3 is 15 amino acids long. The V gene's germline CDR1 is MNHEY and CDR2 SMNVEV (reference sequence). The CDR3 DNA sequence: TGTGCCAGCAGTTTCGGGGGGCCGGACACCGGGGAGCTGTTTTTT. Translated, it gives CASSFGGPDTGELFF.

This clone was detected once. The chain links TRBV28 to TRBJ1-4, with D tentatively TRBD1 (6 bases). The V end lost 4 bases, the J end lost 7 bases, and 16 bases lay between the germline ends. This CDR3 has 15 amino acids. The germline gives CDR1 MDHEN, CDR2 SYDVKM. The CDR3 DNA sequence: TGTGCCAGCAGTTCCCGGACAGCGAGGGGTGAAAAACTGTTTTTT. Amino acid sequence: CASSSRTARGEKLFF.

CDR3 in amino acids: CASRPKGLAIRRDSGANVLTF. DNA of the CDR3: TGTGCCAGCAGGCCGAAGGGACTAGCGATAAGAAGGGACTCTGGGGCCAACGTCCTGACTTTC. The V call is TRBV2, the J call TRBJ2-6; 10 bases are shared with TRBD2. There are 21 residues in the CDR3. J lost 0 bases, V lost 6 bases, and 17 bases had no gene match. Germline V gives CDR1 SNHLY, CDR2 FYNNEI.

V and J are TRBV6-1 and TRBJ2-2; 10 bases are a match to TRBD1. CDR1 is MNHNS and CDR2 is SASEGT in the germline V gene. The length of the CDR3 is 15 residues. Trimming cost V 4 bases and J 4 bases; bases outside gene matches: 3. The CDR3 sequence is CASSVTGGATGELFF. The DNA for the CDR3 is TGTGCCAGCAGTGTGACAGGGGGCGCCACCGGGGAGCTGTTTTTT.

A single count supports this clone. The CDR3 loop is CASSLPPPNYGYTF. The DNA for the CDR3 is TGTGCCAGCAGTTTACCCCCTCCTAACTATGGCTACACCTTC. The chain uses TRBV28 and TRBJ1-2; no clear D gene. This CDR3 has 14 amino acids. Germline CDR1 MDHEN, CDR2 SYDVKM. Trimming pared 2 bases from V and 0 bases from J, leaving 7 bases between.

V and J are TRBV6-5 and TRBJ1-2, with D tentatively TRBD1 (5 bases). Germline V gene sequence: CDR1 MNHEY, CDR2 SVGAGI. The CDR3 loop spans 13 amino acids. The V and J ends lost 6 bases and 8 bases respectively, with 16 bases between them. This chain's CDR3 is CASSLHGGGGYTF. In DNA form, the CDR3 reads TGTGCCAGCAGCCTACATGGGGGAGGGGGCTACACCTTC.

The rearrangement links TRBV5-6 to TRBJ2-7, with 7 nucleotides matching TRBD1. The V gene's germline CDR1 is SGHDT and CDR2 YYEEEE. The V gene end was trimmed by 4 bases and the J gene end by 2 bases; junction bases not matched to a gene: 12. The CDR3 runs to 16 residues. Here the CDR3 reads CASSAEGQVVAYEQYF. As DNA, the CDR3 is TGTGCCAGCAGCGCAGAAGGACAGGTCGTGGCCTACGAGCAGTACTTC.

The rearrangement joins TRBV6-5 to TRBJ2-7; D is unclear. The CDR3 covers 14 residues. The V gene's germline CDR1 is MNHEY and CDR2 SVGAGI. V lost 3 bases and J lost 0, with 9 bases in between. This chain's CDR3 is CASSYAESSYEQYF. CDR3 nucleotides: TGTGCCAGCAGTTATGCGGAGAGCTCCTACGAGCAGTACTTC.

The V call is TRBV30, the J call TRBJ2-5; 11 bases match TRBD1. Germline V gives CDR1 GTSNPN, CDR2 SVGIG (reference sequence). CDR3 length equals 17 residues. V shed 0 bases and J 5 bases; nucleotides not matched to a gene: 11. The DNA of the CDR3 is TGTGCCTGGAGTGTAGGTTCCGGGACAGGGGGTTTGGAGACCCAGTACTTC. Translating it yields CAWSVGSGTGGLETQYF.

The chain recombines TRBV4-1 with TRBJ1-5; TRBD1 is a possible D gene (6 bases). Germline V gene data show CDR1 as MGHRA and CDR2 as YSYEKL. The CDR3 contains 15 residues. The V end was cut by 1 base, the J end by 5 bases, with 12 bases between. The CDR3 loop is CASSQGEGDDQPQHF. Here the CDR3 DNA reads TGCGCCAGCAGCCAAGGCGAGGGGGATGATCAGCCCCAGCATTTT.

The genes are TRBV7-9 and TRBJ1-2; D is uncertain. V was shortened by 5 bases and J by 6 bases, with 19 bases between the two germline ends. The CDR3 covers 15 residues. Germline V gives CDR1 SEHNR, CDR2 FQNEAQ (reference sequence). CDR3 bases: TGTGCCAGCAGCCCCTCCTCGAGCTCAAGTGATGGCTACACCTTC. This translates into CASSPSSSSSDGYTF.

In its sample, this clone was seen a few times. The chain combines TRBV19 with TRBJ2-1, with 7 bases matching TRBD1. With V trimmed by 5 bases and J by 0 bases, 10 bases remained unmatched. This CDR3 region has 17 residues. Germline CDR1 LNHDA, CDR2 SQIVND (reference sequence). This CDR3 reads CASSALGQLSSYNEQFF. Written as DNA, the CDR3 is TGTGCCAGTAGTGCCTTGGGACAGCTAAGCTCCTACAATGAGCAGTTCTTC.

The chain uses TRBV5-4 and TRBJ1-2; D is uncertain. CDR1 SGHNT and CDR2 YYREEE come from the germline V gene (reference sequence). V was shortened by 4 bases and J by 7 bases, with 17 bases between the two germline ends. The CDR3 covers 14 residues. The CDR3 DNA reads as TGTGCCAGCAGCCCACGGGAGGGCATCGGTGGCTACACCTTC. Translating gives CASSPREGIGGYTF. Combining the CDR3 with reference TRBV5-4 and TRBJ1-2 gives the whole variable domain ETGVTQSPTHLIKTRGQQVTLRCSSQSGHNTVSWYQQALGQGPQFIFQYYREEENGRGNFPPRFSGLQFPNYSSELNVNALELDDSALYLCASSPREGIGGYTFGSGTRLTVV.

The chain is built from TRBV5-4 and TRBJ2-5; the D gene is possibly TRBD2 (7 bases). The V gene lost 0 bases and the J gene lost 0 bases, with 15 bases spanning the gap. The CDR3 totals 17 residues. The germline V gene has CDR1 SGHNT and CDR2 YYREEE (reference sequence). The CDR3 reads CASSLAGRGLYQETQYF. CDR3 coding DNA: TGTGCCAGCAGCTTGGCCGGGCGGGGGCTGTACCAAGAGACCCAGTACTTC.

In DNA, the CDR3 is TGTGCCATCAGTGAGTCGGGAAGAAGACAGGGTCGGACCTACGAGCAGTACTTC. Its protein is CAISESGRRQGRTYEQYF. The chain uses TRBV10-3 and TRBJ2-7; the match to TRBD1 covers 7 bases. J lost 2 bases, V lost 0 bases, and 13 bases had no gene match. This CDR3 has 18 residues. CDR1 is ENHRY and CDR2 is SYGVKD in the germline V gene.